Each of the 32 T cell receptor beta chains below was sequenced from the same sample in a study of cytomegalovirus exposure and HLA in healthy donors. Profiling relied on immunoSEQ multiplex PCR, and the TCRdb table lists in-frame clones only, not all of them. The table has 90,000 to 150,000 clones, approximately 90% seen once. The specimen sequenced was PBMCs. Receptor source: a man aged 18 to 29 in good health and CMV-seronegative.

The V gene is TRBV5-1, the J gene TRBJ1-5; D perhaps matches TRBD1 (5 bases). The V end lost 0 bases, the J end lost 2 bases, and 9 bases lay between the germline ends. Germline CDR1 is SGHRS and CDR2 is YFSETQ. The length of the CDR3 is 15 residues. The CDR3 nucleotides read TGCGCCAGCAGCTTGGAGGGGTATGGCAATCAGCCCCAGCATTTT. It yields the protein CASSLEGYGNQPQHF.

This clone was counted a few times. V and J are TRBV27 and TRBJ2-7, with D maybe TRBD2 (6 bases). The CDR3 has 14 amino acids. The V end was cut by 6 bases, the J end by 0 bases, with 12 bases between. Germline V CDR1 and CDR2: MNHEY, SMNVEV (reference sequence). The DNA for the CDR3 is TGTGCCAGCAGCGCGGGACGAAGCTCCTACGAGCAGTACTTC. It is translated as CASSAGRSSYEQYF.

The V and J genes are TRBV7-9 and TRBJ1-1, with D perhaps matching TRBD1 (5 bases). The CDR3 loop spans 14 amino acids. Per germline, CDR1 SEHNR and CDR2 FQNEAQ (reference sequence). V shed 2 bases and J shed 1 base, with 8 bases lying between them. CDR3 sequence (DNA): TGTGCCAGCAGCTTACCAGGGCGGAACACTGAAGCTTTCTTT. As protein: CASSLPGRNTEAFF.

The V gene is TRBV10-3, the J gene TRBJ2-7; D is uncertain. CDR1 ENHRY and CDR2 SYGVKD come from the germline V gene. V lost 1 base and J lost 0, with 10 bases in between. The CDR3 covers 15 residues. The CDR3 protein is CAISEWQASSYEQYF. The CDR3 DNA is TGTGCCATCAGTGAGTGGCAGGCGAGCTCCTACGAGCAGTACTTC.

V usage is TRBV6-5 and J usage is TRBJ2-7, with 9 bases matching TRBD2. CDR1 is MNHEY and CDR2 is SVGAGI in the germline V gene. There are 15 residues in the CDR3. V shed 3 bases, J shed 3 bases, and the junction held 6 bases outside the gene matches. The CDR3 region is CASSYGGRAVYEQYF. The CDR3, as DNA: TGTGCCAGCAGTTATGGCGGGAGGGCCGTCTACGAGCAGTACTTC.

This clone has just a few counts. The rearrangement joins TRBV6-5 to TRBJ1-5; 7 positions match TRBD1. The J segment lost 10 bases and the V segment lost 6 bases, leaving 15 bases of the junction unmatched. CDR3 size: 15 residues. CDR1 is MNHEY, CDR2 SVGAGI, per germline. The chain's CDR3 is CASRPDRSATGPQHF. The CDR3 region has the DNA TGTGCCAGCAGGCCGGACAGGTCGGCAACAGGTCCCCAGCATTTT.

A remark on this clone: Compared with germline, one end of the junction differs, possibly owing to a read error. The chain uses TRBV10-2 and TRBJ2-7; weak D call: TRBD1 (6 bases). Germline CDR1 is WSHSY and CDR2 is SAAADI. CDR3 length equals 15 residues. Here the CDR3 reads CASSDGQGLSSEQYF. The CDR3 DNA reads TGCGCCAGCAGTGATGGGCAGGGGTTATCCTCCGAGCAGTACTTC.

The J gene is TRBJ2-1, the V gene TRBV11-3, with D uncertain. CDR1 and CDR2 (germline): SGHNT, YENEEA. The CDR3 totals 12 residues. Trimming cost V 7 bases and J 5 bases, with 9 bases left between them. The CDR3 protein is CASNLDNNEQFF. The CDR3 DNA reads TGTGCCAGCAACCTAGACAACAATGAGCAGTTCTTC.

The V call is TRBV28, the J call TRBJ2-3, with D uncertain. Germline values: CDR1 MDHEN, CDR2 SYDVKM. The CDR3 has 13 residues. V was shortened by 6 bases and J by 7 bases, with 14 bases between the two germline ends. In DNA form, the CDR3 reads TGTGCCAGCAGACAGCCTGGCCCTAATACGCAGTATTTT. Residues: CASRQPGPNTQYF.

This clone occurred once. CDR3 DNA sequence: TGTGCTAGTGGTTTGGTAGCGGGAGGGCCTACAGATACGCAGTATTTT. This gives the protein CASGLVAGGPTDTQYF. This rearrangement joins TRBV12-5 to TRBJ2-3; 10 nucleotides match TRBD2. The CDR3 spans 16 residues. Germline CDR1 reads LGHNT; CDR2 reads FRNRAP. After removal of 0 bases from V and 3 bases from J, the junction contained 3 bases not matched to a gene. The entire variable domain, with the rest obtained from reference TRBV12-5 and TRBJ2-3, is as follows: DARVTQTPRHKVTEMGQEVTMRCQPILGHNTVFWYRQTMMQGLELLAYFRNRAPLDDSGMPKDRFSAEMPDATLATLKIQPSEPRDSAVYFCASGLVAGGPTDTQYFGPGTRLTVL.

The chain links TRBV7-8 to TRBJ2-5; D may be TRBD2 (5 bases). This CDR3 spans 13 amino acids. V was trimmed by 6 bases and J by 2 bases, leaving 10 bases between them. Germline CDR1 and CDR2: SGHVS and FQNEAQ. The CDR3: CASSLLGQETQYF. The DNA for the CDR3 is TGTGCCAGCAGTCTACTAGGACAAGAGACCCAGTACTTC.

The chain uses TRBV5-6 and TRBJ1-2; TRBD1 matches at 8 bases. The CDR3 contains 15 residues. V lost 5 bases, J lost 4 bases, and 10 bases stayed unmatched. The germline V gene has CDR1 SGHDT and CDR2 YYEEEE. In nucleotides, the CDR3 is TGTGCCAGCAGAGAACAGGACAGGGCTTTCTATGGCTACACCTTC. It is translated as CASREQDRAFYGYTF.

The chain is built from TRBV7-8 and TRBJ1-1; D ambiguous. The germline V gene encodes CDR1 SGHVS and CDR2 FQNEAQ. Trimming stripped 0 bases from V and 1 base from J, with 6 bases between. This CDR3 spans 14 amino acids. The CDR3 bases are TGTGCCAGCAGCTTAGCTTCGGGGAACACTGAAGCTTTCTTT. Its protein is CASSLASGNTEAFF.

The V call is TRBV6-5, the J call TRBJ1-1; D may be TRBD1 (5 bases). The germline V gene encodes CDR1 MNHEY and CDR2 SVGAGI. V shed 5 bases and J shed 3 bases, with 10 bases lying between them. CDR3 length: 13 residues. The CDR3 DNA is TGTGCCAGCAGTAGCCCAGGGTACACTGAAGCTTTCTTT. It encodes CASSSPGYTEAFF.

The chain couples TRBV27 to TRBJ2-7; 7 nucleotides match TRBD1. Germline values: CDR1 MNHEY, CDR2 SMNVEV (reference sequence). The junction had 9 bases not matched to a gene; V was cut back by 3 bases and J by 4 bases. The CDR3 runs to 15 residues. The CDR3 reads CASSFTGVSGYEQYF. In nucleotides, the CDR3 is TGTGCCAGCAGTTTCACAGGGGTCTCGGGGTACGAGCAGTACTTC.

The chain's CDR3 is CASSLELAGTYEQYF. In nucleotides, the CDR3 is TGTGCCAGCAGCTTAGAGCTAGCGGGGACCTACGAGCAGTACTTC. V usage is TRBV7-9 and J usage is TRBJ2-7; the match to TRBD2 covers 9 bases. CDR1 is SEHNR and CDR2 is FQNEAQ in the germline V gene (reference sequence). V lost 1 base and J lost 2; bases outside the gene matches: 3. The CDR3 is made up of 15 amino acids.

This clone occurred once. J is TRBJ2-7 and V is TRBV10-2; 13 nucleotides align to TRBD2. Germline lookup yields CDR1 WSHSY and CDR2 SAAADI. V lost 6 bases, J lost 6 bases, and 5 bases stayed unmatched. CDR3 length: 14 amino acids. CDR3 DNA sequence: TGCGCCAGCAGATGGACTAGCGGGAGTAGCGAGCAGTACTTC. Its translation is CASRWTSGSSEQYF.

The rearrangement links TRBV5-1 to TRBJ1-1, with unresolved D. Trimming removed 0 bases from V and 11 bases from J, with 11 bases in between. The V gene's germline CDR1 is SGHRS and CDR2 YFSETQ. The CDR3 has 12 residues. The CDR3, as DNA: TGCGCCAGCAGCTTGGACGGAGTGTTGGCTTTCTTT. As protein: CASSLDGVLAFF.

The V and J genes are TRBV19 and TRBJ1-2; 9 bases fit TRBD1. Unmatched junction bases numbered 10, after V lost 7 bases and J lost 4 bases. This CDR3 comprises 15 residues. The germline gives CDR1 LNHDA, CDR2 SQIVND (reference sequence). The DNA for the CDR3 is TGTGCCAGTACCTCAGGGACAGGGATCTCCTATGGCTACACCTTC. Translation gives CASTSGTGISYGYTF.

The CDR3 DNA follows: TGTGCCAGCAGTCCGGATCGTAGAGGGAAGAATGAAAAACTGTTTTTT. Its translation is CASSPDRRGKNEKLFF. This sequence joins TRBV27 and TRBJ1-4; D remains ambiguous. Trimming left V 5 bases short and J 5 bases short, with 18 bases between. CDR1 is MNHEY, CDR2 SMNVEV, per germline (reference sequence). The CDR3 spans 16 residues.

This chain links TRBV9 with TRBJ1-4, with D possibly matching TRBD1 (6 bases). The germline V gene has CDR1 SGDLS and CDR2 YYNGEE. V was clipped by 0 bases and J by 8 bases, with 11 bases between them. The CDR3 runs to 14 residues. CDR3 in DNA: TGTGCCAGCAGCGTAGGCCAGGGGCAGGAAAAACTGTTTTTT. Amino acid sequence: CASSVGQGQEKLFF.

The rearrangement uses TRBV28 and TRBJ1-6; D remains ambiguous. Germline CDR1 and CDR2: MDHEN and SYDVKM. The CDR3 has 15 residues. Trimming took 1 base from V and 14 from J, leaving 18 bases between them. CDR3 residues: CASSLLSGSSPTLHF. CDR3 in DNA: TGTGCCAGCAGTTTATTGTCGGGGTCGAGCCCCACCCTCCACTTT.

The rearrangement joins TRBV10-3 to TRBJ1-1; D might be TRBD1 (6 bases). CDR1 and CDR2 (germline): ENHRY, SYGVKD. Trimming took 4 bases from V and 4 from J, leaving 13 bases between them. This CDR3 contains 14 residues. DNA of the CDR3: TGTGCCATCAGTGCAAGGGACACCGGCACTGAAGCTTTCTTT. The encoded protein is CAISARDTGTEAFF.

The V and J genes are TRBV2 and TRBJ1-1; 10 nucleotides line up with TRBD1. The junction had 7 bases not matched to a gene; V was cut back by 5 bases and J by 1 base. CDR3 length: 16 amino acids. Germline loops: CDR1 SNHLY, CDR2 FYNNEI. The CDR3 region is CASSRQGAVGNTEAFF. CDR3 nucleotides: TGTGCCAGCAGTCGACAGGGGGCGGTTGGGAACACTGAAGCTTTCTTT.

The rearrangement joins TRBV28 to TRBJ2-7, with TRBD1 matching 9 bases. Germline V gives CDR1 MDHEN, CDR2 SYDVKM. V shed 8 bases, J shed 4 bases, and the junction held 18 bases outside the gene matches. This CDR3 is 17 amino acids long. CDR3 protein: CASRGTAFRTGVYEQYF. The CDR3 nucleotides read TGTGCCAGCCGGGGCACCGCGTTCCGGACAGGGGTTTACGAGCAGTACTTC. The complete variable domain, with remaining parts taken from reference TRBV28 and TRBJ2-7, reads DVKVTQSSRYLVKRTGEKVFLECVQDMDHENMFWYRQDPGLGLRLIYFSYDVKMKEKGDIPEGYSVSREKKERFSLILESASTNQTSMYLCASRGTAFRTGVYEQYFGPGTRLTVT.

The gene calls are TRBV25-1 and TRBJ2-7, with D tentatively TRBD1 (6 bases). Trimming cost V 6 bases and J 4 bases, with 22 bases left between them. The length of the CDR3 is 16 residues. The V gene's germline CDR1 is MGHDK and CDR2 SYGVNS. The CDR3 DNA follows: TGTGCCAGCAGCGCAGCCGGGACACTCATAGGATACGAGCAGTACTTC. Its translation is CASSAAGTLIGYEQYF.

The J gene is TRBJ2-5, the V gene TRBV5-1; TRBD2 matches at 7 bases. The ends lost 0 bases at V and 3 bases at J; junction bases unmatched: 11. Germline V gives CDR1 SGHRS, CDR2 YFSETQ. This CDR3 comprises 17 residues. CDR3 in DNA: TGCGCCAGCAGCTTGGCGTTGGGGCGGGAGATGGAAGAGACCCAGTACTTC. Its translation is CASSLALGREMEETQYF.

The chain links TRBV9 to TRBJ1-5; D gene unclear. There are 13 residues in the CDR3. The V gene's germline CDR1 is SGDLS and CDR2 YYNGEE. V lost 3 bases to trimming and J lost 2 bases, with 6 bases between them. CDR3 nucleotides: TGTGCCAGCAGCGACTCGGGCAATCAGCCCCAGCATTTT. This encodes CASSDSGNQPQHF.

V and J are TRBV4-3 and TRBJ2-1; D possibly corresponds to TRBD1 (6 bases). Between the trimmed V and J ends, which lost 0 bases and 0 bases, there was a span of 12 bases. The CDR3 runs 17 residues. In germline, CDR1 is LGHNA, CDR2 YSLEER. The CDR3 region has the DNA TGCGCCAGCAGCCAAGATTGGACAGTCCTCTCCTACAATGAGCAGTTCTTC. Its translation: CASSQDWTVLSYNEQFF.

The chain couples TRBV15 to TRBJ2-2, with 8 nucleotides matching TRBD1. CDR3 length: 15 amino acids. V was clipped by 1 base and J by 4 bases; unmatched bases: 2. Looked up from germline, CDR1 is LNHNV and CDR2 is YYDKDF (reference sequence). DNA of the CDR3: TGTGCCACCAGCAGAGCCACAGGGGGCACCGGGGAGCTGTTTTTT. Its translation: CATSRATGGTGELFF. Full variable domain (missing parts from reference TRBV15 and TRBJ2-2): DAMVIQNPRYQVTQFGKPVTLSCSQTLNHNVMYWYQQKSSQAPKLLFHYYDKDFNNEADTPDNFQSRRPNTSFCFLDIRSPGLGDTAMYLCATSRATGGTGELFFGEGSRLTVL.

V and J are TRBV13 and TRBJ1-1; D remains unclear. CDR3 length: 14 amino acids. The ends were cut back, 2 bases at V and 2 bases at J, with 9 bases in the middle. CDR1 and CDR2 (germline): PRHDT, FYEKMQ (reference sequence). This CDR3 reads CASSLKPGNTEAFF. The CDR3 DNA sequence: TGTGCCAGCAGCTTAAAACCGGGTAACACTGAAGCTTTCTTT.

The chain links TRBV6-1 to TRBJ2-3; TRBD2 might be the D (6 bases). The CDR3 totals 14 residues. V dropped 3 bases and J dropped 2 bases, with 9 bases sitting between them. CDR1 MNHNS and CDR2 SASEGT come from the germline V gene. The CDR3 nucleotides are TGTGCCAGCAGTGACGCGGGGACCACAGATACGCAGTATTTT. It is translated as CASSDAGTTDTQYF.